This T cell receptor beta chain was sequenced for a study of tissue T cells after allogeneic stem cell transplantation. Points on this clone: Its antigen is not identified. Genes and germline are mouse. The read ends 1 residue early relative to the CDR3; the germline J gene fills the gap.

V was clipped by 1 base and J by 7 bases, with 10 bases between them. The CDR3 runs to 13 residues. The germline CDR1 and CDR2 sequences are SGHSN and HYEKVE. Survey-depth TCRbeta CDR3 sequencing reported V/J genes and productive frequencies. The protocol was immunoSEQ multiplex PCR, while the TCRdb copy is restricted to in-frame clones and leaves out a portion. The sample records around 1,800 clones, 59% being singletons. Study outcomes and limitations: TCR repertoires tracked anatomic similarity, regardless of disease or transplant status.

Noted time point: mouse harvest day 7 after allogeneic transplant. Each mouse received 10^7 T-cell-depleted marrow cells plus 10^6 splenic CD5+ T cells by tail vein. Tissues came from B6→BALB/c major-mismatch GVHD mice at day 7 or 14. The sequencing input was liver tissue. The receptor was derived from a female BALB/c mouse given C57BL/6 T cells with graft-versus-host disease after an allogeneic hematopoietic cell transplant. The V and J genes are TRBV12-1 and TRBJ2-1; maybe TRBD1 (7 bases). Incomplete CDR3 DNA: TGTGCCAGCTCTCTAGGGGGCGGAGCTGAGCAGTTC. It translates to CASSLGGGAEQF. The whole CDR3 sequence reads CASSLGGGAEQFF. Based on the CDR3 plus reference TRBV12-1 and TRBJ2-1, the full variable domain is DSGVVQSPRHIIKEKGGRSVLTCIPISGHSNVVWYQQTLGKELKFLIQHYEKVERDKGFLPSRFSVQQFDDYHSEMNMSALELEDSAMYFCASSLGGGAEQFFGPGTRLTVL.